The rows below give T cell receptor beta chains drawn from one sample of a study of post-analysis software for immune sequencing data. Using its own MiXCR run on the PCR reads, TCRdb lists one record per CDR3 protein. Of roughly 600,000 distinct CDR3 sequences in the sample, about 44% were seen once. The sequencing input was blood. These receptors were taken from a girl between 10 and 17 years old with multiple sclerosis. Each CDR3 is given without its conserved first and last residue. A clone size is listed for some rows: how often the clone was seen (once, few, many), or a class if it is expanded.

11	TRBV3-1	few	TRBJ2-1	ASSHSGYNEQF
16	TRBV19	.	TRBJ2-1	ASSIVPGGLADYNEQF
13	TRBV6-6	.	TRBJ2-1	ASRHLTSGRNEQF
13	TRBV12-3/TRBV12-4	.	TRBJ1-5	ASSPLGQGNQPQH
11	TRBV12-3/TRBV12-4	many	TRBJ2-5	ASSLLAGETQY
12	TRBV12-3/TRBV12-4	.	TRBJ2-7	ASSLAGGPGEQY
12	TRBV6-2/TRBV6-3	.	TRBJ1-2	ASSPSGTHYGYT
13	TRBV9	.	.	ASSSHRGGFGIQY
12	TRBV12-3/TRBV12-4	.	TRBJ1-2	ASSLLDRSYGYT
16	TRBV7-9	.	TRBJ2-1	ASSPGLAGEGSYNEQF
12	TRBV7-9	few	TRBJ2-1	ASSHPLANNEQF
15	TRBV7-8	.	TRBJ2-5	ASSPRRRFVQVETQY
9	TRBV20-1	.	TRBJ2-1	SARGPNEQF
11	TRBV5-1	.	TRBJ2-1	ASSITTYNEQF
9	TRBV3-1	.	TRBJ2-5	ASSQVKTQY
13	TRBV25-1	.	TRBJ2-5	ASSMVGVRQETQY
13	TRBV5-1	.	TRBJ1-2	ASSLAGQVHYGYT
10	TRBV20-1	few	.	SAELGSAEQY
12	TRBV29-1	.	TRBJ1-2	SVEGMVVDYGYT
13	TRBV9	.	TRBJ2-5	ASSVDGGGRETQY
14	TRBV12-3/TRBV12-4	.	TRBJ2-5	ASSLAGQLGKETQY
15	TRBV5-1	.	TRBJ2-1	ASSPARGLAGGGEQF
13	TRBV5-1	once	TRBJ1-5	AKPGTSRGNQPQH
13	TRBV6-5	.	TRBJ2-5	AGSVTSGGGREQY
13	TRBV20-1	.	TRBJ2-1	SARGEREGGNEQF
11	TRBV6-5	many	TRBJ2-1	ASSSRTGDEQF
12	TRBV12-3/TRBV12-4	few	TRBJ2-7	AGSHVRLSYEQY
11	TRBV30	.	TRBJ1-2	AWGGDPDYGYT
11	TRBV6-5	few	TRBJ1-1	ASSYSIGTEAF
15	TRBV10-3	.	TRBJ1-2	AISEGGPGSSHYGYT
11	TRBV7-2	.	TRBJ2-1	ASSLVGLDEQF
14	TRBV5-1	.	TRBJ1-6	ASSLFITGGGSPLH
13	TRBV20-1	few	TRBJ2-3	SARGQRLSTDTQY